This T cell receptor (beta chain) came from a study of blood T cell repertoires in COVID-19. Study-level information: Acute and convalescent COVID-19 specimens originated in the United States, Italy and Spain. T cells, B-cell-depleted T cells, or PBMCs provided the cDNA or gDNA that served as material.

In the authors' workflow: Counts of nucleated cells, estimated from reference gene primer amplification, were obtained. The data were produced by immunoSEQ multiplex PCR, yet TCRdb's version contains in-frame clones alone and is incomplete. V and J calls and clone size are given by that table; D and trimming were obtained from the DNA. Of about 80,000 clones listed, approximately 80% are singletons. Germline V gene sequence: CDR1 KGHSH, CDR2 LQKENI. This CDR3 spans 15 amino acids. With 1 base removed from V and 2 bases from J, the gap between germline ends came to 12 bases. This clone was found once. The chain links TRBV18 to TRBJ2-7, with a tentative D call TRBD2 (5 bases). This receptor was obtained from a human donor in a cohort sampled during active COVID-19. The sequenced sample was peripheral blood. CDR3 protein: CASSPQAATTYEQYF. The DNA for the CDR3 is TGTGCCAGCTCACCACAAGCGGCAACTACCTACGAGCAGTACTTC.